The rows below give T cell receptor beta chains drawn from one sample of a study of response to subunit inactivated influenza vaccine. TCRdb recomputed calls from the RT-PCR reads with MiXCR, one row per CDR3 protein. The sample yields over 150,000 distinct CDR3 sequences, around 8.8% seen once. Source: non-naive T cells sorted from PBMCs, taken on the day of vaccination. The source of these receptors is a man aged 45 to 65 who received an inactivated influenza vaccine. Both conserved end residues are part of each CDR3. The D gene is left open where the match is weak. The size of a clone is reported for some rows only, either as once, few or many, or as a class for expanded clones.

TRBD2 TRBJ2-3 once TRBV12-5 TGTGCTAGTGGTTTTTCTCGGTCGACTAGCGTCCGGGCAGATACGCAGTATTTT CASGFSRSTSVRADTQYF
NA TRBJ1-4 NA TRBV5-1 TGCGCCAGCAGCCCGGGACAAGGAACTGGCGAAAAACTGTTTTTT CASSPGQGTGEKLFF
NA TRBJ2-7 NA TRBV13 TGTGCCAGCAGCTTAAGTCTAGGCAGGGGGGCTAGCTCCTACGAGCAGTACTTC CASSLSLGRGASSYEQYF
NA TRBJ2-7 few TRBV4-2 TGTGCCAGCAGCCCGGAGAGACTGGGGACCTACGAGCAGTACTTC CASSPERLGTYEQYF
NA TRBJ2-2 few TRBV11-2 TGTGCCAGCAGCTTCGGGAGCTACACCGGGGAGCTGTTTTTT CASSFGSYTGELFF
NA TRBJ1-2 NA TRBV5-1 TGCGCCAGCAGCTTGCGGGGATTTGAGGCTAACTATGGCTACACCTTC CASSLRGFEANYGYTF
NA TRBJ2-6 many TRBV28 TGTGCCAGCAGTGACCCCCGCTACTCTGGGGCCAACGTCCTGACTTTC CASSDPRYSGANVLTF
TRBD1 TRBJ2-1 few TRBV18 TGTGCCAGCTCACCCGCAGGGGGCTCCTACAATGAGCAGTTCTTC CASSPAGGSYNEQFF
TRBD1 TRBJ2-3 NA TRBV6-1 TGTGCCAGTCACAGGGACAGGGCCTCCGGGAGTACGCAGTATTTT CASHRDRASGSTQYF
TRBD2 TRBJ2-7 NA TRBV7-2 TGTGCCAGCAGCTTAGCATTTGCGGGAGTTTTATACGAGCAGTACTTC CASSLAFAGVLYEQYF
TRBD1 TRBJ2-2 many TRBV11-2 TGTGCCAGCAGCCCACAGGGGGCGCCCGGGGAGCTGTTTTTT CASSPQGAPGELFF
NA TRBJ2-3 many TRBV4-1 TGCGCCAGCAGCCAAGAGCCGAGCACAGATACGCAGTATTTT CASSQEPSTDTQYF
NA TRBJ2-7 NA TRBV13 TGTGCCAGCAGCCTTAGCTGGGGGGCCGTATCCTACGAGCAGTACTTC CASSLSWGAVSYEQYF
NA TRBJ1-1 many TRBV28 TGTGCCAGCAGTTTATTCGTTTTCGGGGAGGGCACTGAAGCTTTCTTT CASSLFVFGEGTEAFF
NA TRBJ1-5 NA TRBV5-1 TGCGCCAGCCGAGCCGGAGGATCGGGCAATCAGCCCCAGCATTTT CASRAGGSGNQPQHF
NA TRBJ2-2 NA TRBV20-1 TGCAGTGCTAGTAAGGCAGCGAACACCGGGGAGCTGTTTTTT CSASKAANTGELFF
NA TRBJ2-3 NA TRBV5-1 TGCGCCAGCAGCCCGCCGAGGGGCGAAGGGGGCACAGATACGCAGTATTTT CASSPPRGEGGTDTQYF
TRBD2 TRBJ2-1 many TRBV10-3 TGTGCCATCGGGATAGCGGGGAACAATGAGCAGTTCTTC CAIGIAGNNEQFF
TRBD2 TRBJ2-1 many TRBV9 TGTGCCAGTAAATCATCCGGGGGTCGGGGGGGAGCCTCCTACAATGAGCAGTTCTTC CASKSSGGRGGASYNEQFF
NA TRBJ1-6 many TRBV7-2 TGTGCCAGCAGCTTGGGCGCAGTAGGATCACCCCTCCACTTT CASSLGAVGSPLHF
NA TRBJ1-3 many TRBV12-3/TRBV12-4 TGTGCCAGCAGTTTAGACGGTATTTCCTCAGGAAACACCATATATTTT CASSLDGISSGNTIYF
NA TRBJ1-1 few TRBV2 TGTGCCAGCAGACCCGGACACCAGAACACTGAAGCTTTCTTT CASRPGHQNTEAFF
NA TRBJ1-6 few TRBV4-3 TGCGCCAGCAGCCAAGCATGGGGGCAGGTGAATTCACCCCTCCACTTT CASSQAWGQVNSPLHF
TRBD2 TRBJ2-3 NA TRBV27 TGTGCCAGCAGACCCTCTCGCGGGAGTTTGATCCGTCCCCCTGGCACAGATACGCAGTATTTT CASRPSRGSLIRPPGTDTQYF
NA TRBJ2-7 many TRBV20-1 TGCAGTGCTTATAACCCGGCCGCCTACGAGCAGTACTTC CSAYNPAAYEQYF
TRBD2 TRBJ2-1 many TRBV7-2 TGTGCCAGCAGCTCCTTAGCGGGAGGGTCAAATGAGCAGTTCTTC CASSSLAGGSNEQFF
NA TRBJ2-7 few TRBV5-1 TGCGCCAGCAGCCTGGAGCAGTACGAGCAGTACTTC CASSLEQYEQYF
NA TRBJ2-7 NA TRBV7-2 TGTGCCAGCAGCTCCCAACAGATTAGCTACGAGCAGTACTTC CASSSQQISYEQYF
NA TRBJ2-5 NA TRBV20-1 TGCAGTGCTAGAGATGGGAACAGGTACCAAGAGACCCAGTACTTC CSARDGNRYQETQYF
NA TRBJ2-7 NA TRBV5-6 TGTGCCAGCAGCTTGGGGGGAGCCTCCACCTACGAGCAGTACTTC CASSLGGASTYEQYF
NA TRBJ2-7 NA TRBV3-1 TGTGCCAGCAGCCAACCGACTAGGTCGAGGGAGCAGTACTTC CASSQPTRSREQYF
TRBD1 TRBJ2-7 NA TRBV11-2 TGTGCCAGCAGCTTCGTACAGGGGGCATACGAGCAGTACTTC CASSFVQGAYEQYF